This T cell receptor (beta chain) was observed in a study of T cells in Graves' hyperthyroidism and ophthalmopathy. TCR beta CDR3 regions were amplified from RNA. A set of HTBI primers served as the primers for a first-round RT-PCR of the TCR CDR3. TCRdb used MiXCR to reprocess the multiplex PCR reads, holding one entry per CDR3 protein. Here the sample spans about 500,000 distinct CDR3 sequences, roughly 17% being singletons. The V end lost 1 base, the J end lost 2 bases, and 12 bases lay between the germline ends. This CDR3 spans 15 amino acids. In germline, CDR1 is MNHEY, CDR2 SVGAGI. The study's findings and limits: The model identified upcoming ophthalmopathy a median 6.5 months ahead of onset.

This clonotype showed up many times. What it binds is unknown. The rearrangement joins TRBV6-5 to TRBJ2-7; a possible D gene is TRBD2 (6 bases). The sequencing input was blood. This TCR was sampled from a woman under 30 with Graves' ophthalmopathy. CDR3 coding DNA: TGTGCCAGCAGTTACTTCGTGGAGGGCCCCTACGAGCAGTACTTC. It specifies CASSYFVEGPYEQYF.